The present TCR beta chain was sequenced within a study of early T cells in non-severe SARS-CoV-2 infection. TCRdb ran MiXCR on the 5' RACE reads and lists one entry per CDR3 protein. The table lists about 56,000 distinct CDR3 sequences, about 10% of them singletons, with 6% to 8% in the top ten. CDR3 length equals 14 residues. The V gene lost 5 bases and the J gene lost 3 bases, with 11 bases spanning the gap. Sequencing was done on a sample of whole blood. The TCR was taken from an adult who was a healthcare worker with PCR-confirmed SARS-CoV-2 infection or an uninfected control (not recorded which). The J gene is TRBJ2-1, the V gene TRBV12-3 or TRBV12-4; D is unclear. The CDR3 protein is CASSPLGRYNEQFF. In nucleotides, the CDR3 is TGTGCCAGCAGTCCCCTCGGGCGCTACAATGAGCAGTTCTTC.